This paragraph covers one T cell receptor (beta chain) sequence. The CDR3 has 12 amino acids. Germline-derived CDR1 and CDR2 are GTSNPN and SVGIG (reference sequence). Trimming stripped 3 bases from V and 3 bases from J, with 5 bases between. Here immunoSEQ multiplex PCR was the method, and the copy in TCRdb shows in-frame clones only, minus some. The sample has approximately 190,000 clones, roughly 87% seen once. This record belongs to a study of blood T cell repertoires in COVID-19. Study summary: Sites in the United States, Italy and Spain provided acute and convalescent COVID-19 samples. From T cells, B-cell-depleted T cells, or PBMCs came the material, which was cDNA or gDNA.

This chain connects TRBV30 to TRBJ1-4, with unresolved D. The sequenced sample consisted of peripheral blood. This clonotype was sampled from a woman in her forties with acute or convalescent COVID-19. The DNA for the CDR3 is TGTGCCTGGAGACCGGCTAATGAAAAACTGTTTTTT. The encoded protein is CAWRPANEKLFF.